Below, 13 T cell receptor beta chains from the same sample are listed, as sequenced in a study of naive and memory T cell subsets. Two oligonucleotides, mixed equimolar, formed the beta constant-region primer covering TRBC1 and TRBC2. TCRdb re-called the UMI-ligation and nested PCR reads with MiXCR, one entry per CDR3 protein. This sample has around 160,000 distinct CDR3 sequences, with about 15% found just once. Sequencing used naive CD4+ T cells from blood. Receptors originate from a human donor in good health.

This clonotype was recorded a few times. This sequence joins TRBV4-1 and TRBJ2-1; TRBD2 aligns across 10 bases. Germline V gene lookup returns CDR1 MGHRA and CDR2 YSYEKL. CDR3 length: 16 residues. The V segment lost 1 base and the J segment 7 bases; nucleotides outside the gene matches: 7. The CDR3 sequence: CASSQVGLAGGNEQFF. The CDR3 nucleotides are TGCGCCAGCAGCCAAGTTGGTTTAGCGGGGGGTAATGAGCAGTTCTTC.

This clonotype occurred a few times. The chain joins TRBV29-1 to TRBJ2-2; D unclear. The CDR3 is 12 residues long. Germline loops: CDR1 SQVTM, CDR2 ANQGSEA. V gave up 6 bases and J gave up 5 bases, with 10 bases separating them. The CDR3 reads CSVATETGELFF. The DNA for the CDR3 is TGCAGCGTGGCTACAGAGACCGGGGAGCTGTTTTTT.

The rearrangement links TRBV27 to TRBJ2-2, with 8 bases aligning to TRBD2. With 4 bases clipped from V and 0 bases from J, the junction kept 4 bases outside the gene matches. The CDR3 length is 16 residues. The germline V gene encodes CDR1 MNHEY and CDR2 SMNVEV (reference sequence). The CDR3: CASSSGLAANTGELFF. Written as DNA, the CDR3 is TGTGCCAGCAGTTCCGGACTAGCAGCGAACACCGGGGAGCTGTTTTTT.

This clonotype was picked up a small number of times. V usage is TRBV10-1 and J usage is TRBJ2-5; TRBD2 might be the D (5 bases). The CDR3 has 14 residues. V was shortened by 5 bases and J by 2 bases, with 12 bases between the two germline ends. CDR1 and CDR2 (germline): WNHNN, SYGVQD (reference sequence). CDR3 nucleotide sequence: TGCGCCAGCAGTCCCTGGGGAGAACAAGAGACCCAGTACTTC. This codes for CASSPWGEQETQYF.

This clonotype was counted a few times. The V call is TRBV20-1, the J call TRBJ1-1, with 8 bases aligning to TRBD1. V trimming: 6 bases; J trimming: 7 bases; junction bases outside the gene matches: 4. CDR1 and CDR2 (germline): DFQATT, SNEGSKA (reference sequence). The CDR3 runs to 11 residues. The CDR3, as DNA: TGCAGTGCGTACAGGGGGGGTGAAGCTTTCTTT. Its protein product is CSAYRGGEAFF.

This clonotype was seen a handful of times. The chain couples TRBV6-6 to TRBJ2-6; D gene ambiguous. With 1 base removed from V and 4 bases from J, the gap between germline ends came to 8 bases. Germline CDR1 and CDR2: MNHNY and SVGAGI (reference sequence). This CDR3 region has 15 residues. CDR3 amino acids: CASSYWEGGANVLTF. The CDR3 DNA reads as TGTGCCAGCAGTTACTGGGAAGGCGGGGCCAACGTCCTGACTTTC.

Only a few counts were recorded for this clonotype. The genes are TRBV7-2 and TRBJ2-7; D not certain. The CDR3 loop spans 12 amino acids. Per the germline V gene, CDR1 is SGHTA and CDR2 is FQGNSA. Trimming removed 4 bases from V and 5 bases from J, with 9 bases in between. In nucleotides, the CDR3 is TGTGCCAGCAGCTGGGCCCTGGACGAGCAGTACTTC. This translates into CASSWALDEQYF.

This clonotype appeared a few times. The gene calls are TRBV18 and TRBJ2-5, with D unclear. The V gene's germline CDR1 is KGHSH and CDR2 LQKENI. This CDR3 is 13 amino acids long. Trimming took 2 bases from V and 3 from J, leaving 7 bases between them. The chain's CDR3 is CASSPGRKETQYF. The CDR3 bases are TGTGCCAGCTCACCAGGCAGAAAAGAGACCCAGTACTTC.

This clonotype appeared a few times. This rearrangement joins TRBV5-1 to TRBJ2-3, with 16 bases that match TRBD2. The CDR3 is 16 amino acids. The ends lost 4 bases at V and 6 bases at J; junction bases unmatched: 5. Germline V lookup: CDR1 SGHRS, CDR2 YFSETQ. The CDR3 sequence: CASSPGLAGGPDTQYF. The DNA of the CDR3 is TGCGCCAGCAGCCCGGGACTAGCGGGAGGGCCGGATACGCAGTATTTT.

This clonotype has a handful of counts. The chain recombines TRBV15 with TRBJ2-2, with a possible D match to TRBD2 (6 bases). Trimming took off 4 bases at V and 3 bases at J, with 9 bases between the two ends. From germline, CDR1 is LNHNV and CDR2 YYDKDF (reference sequence). The CDR3 is 14 amino acids. The CDR3 coding sequence is TGTGCCACCAGCAAGGAGGGCTACACCGGGGAGCTGTTTTTT. This gives the protein CATSKEGYTGELFF.

The V and J genes are TRBV21-1 and TRBJ2-7; the table names TRBD2, a call not compared with the DNA. TRBV21-1 is noted as a pseudogene. This CDR3 is 14 amino acids long. This chain's CDR3 is CASSSSRAAYEQYF. DNA for the CDR3: TGTGCCAGCAGCTCCTCCAGGGCTGCCTACGAGCAGTACTTC.

This clonotype was observed at least ten times. The chain recombines TRBV7-2 with TRBJ2-3; 14 bases map to TRBD2. The V gene end was trimmed by 5 bases and the J gene end by 3 bases; junction bases not matched to a gene: 4. The germline CDR1 and CDR2 sequences are SGHTA and FQGNSA. CDR3 length equals 16 residues. Here the CDR3 DNA reads TGTGCCAGCAGCCTCGGACTAGCGGGAGGAACAGATACGCAGTATTTT. Its translation: CASSLGLAGGTDTQYF.

CDR3 coding DNA: TGCGCCAGCAGCGTAGCCCCGGGGACTTACTACGAGCAGTACTTC. It translates to CASSVAPGTYYEQYF. V usage is TRBV5-1 and J usage is TRBJ2-7; tentative D call: TRBD2 (6 bases). The CDR3 is 15 residues long. CDR1 and CDR2 (germline): SGHRS, YFSETQ. V lost 4 bases to trimming and J lost 3 bases, with 17 bases between them.